This entry lists 22 T cell receptor beta chains sequenced from one sample in a study of CD8+CD57+ T cells in acquired aplastic anemia. Profiles of TCR beta VDJ and CDR3 were generated from a genomic DNA template. MiXCR was run by TCRdb on the reads, yielding one entry per CDR3 protein. The sample includes about 270,000 distinct CDR3 sequences, around three fifths of them seen just once. Input material: sorted CD4+, CD8+, or CD8+CD57+ T cells (not recorded which) from PBMCs. These receptors originate from a human donor with severe aplastic anemia or a healthy control (not recorded which).

The count of this clonotype is one. J is TRBJ1-3 and V is TRBV7-9; D remains unclear. CDR3 length: 12 residues. Per germline, CDR1 SEHNR and CDR2 FQNEAQ (reference sequence). Trimming took off 6 bases at V and 4 bases at J, with 7 bases between the two ends. The CDR3 DNA is TGTGCCAGCAGGGACGCGGGAAACACCATATATTTT. It is translated as CASRDAGNTIYF.

The CDR3 sequence is CASSIPGTYEQYF. The DNA for the CDR3 is TGTGCCAGTAGTATCCCAGGGACCTACGAGCAGTACTTC. The chain uses TRBV5-6 and TRBJ2-7; perhaps TRBD1 as D (5 bases). The length of the CDR3 is 13 residues. Germline-derived CDR1 and CDR2 are SGHDT and YYEEEE. The ends were cut back, 8 bases at V and 2 bases at J, with 14 bases in the middle.

The V and J genes are TRBV7-2 and TRBJ2-7; possibly TRBD1 for D (6 bases). The CDR3 spans 16 residues. The germline gives CDR1 SGHTA, CDR2 FQGNSA. The germline V and J ends were trimmed by 5 bases and 5 bases, with 22 bases remaining between them. CDR3 sequence: CASSKGQHNGVNEQYF. For the CDR3, the DNA is TGTGCCAGCAGCAAAGGACAGCATAATGGGGTGAACGAGCAGTACTTC.

This clonotype was detected many times. The rearrangement uses TRBV10-3 and TRBJ2-2, with D unresolved. The CDR3 spans 14 residues. Trimming removed 8 bases from V and 0 bases from J, with 10 bases in between. Per germline, CDR1 ENHRY and CDR2 SYGVKD. The CDR3 bases are TGTGCCATCGGGAAGGGCCCGAACACCGGGGAGCTGTTTTTT. The encoded protein is CAIGKGPNTGELFF.

The table lists this clonotype with a count of one. This chain uses TRBV10-3 with TRBJ2-4, with D perhaps matching TRBD1 (5 bases). Germline lookup yields CDR1 ENHRY and CDR2 SYGVKD. Between the trimmed V and J ends, which lost 2 bases and 0 bases, there was a span of 14 bases. CDR3 length: 17 amino acids. The CDR3 region is CAISEGAQGLAKNIQYF. Written as DNA, the CDR3 is TGTGCCATCAGTGAGGGGGCGCAGGGCCTAGCCAAAAACATTCAGTACTTC.

This chain connects TRBV29-1 to TRBJ2-5, with 7 bases lining up with TRBD1. This CDR3 has 14 amino acids. Germline V lookup: CDR1 SQVTM, CDR2 ANQGSEA. Trimming cost V 3 bases and J 7 bases; bases outside gene matches: 11. CDR3 coding DNA: TGCAGCGTTGAGGCCGGGACAGTCGGCGGGACCCAGTACTTC. Translating gives CSVEAGTVGGTQYF.

Regarding this clonotype: A much larger clone sits a single nucleotide away, making a read error possible. The V gene is TRBV12-3 or TRBV12-4, the J gene TRBJ1-3, with 8 nucleotides matching TRBD1. CDR3 length: 15 amino acids. The CDR3 nucleotides are TGTGCCAGCAGTTTTTCCAGGGGGCCTGGAAACACCATGTATTTT. It codes for CASSFSRGPGNTMYF.

The chain has TRBV7-2 and TRBJ1-2; D unresolved. The germline CDR1 and CDR2 sequences are SGHTA and FQGNSA. This CDR3 contains 12 residues. V was trimmed by 2 bases and J by 3 bases, leaving 4 bases between them. Written as DNA, the CDR3 is TGTGCCAGCAGCTTATTGGACTATGGCTACACCTTC. It specifies CASSLLDYGYTF.

This clonotype was recorded a few times. The chain uses TRBV27 and TRBJ2-7; D possibly corresponds to TRBD1 (6 bases). This CDR3 has 15 amino acids. Trimming removed 5 bases at V and 1 base at J, with 15 bases between. Germline V gene sequence: CDR1 MNHEY, CDR2 SMNVEV (reference sequence). The CDR3 loop reads CASSGPGTPSYEQYF. CDR3 DNA sequence: TGTGCCAGCAGTGGTCCCGGGACACCTTCCTACGAGCAGTACTTC.

Regarding this clonotype: This may be a read error, as it is one base from a much larger clone. The chain joins TRBV19 to TRBJ2-1; 7 bases are shared with TRBD1. Per germline, CDR1 LNHDA and CDR2 SQIVND (reference sequence). Trimming at V came to 0 bases and at J to 16 bases, leaving 9 bases not matched to a gene. The CDR3 is 13 amino acids. The DNA of the CDR3 is TGTGCCAGTAGTATAGATTTAGGGACAGAAGAATTCTTC. This gives the protein CASSIDLGTEEFF.

This chain links TRBV2 with TRBJ1-5; TRBD1 aligns across 7 bases. The junction had 8 bases not matched to a gene; V was cut back by 3 bases and J by 3 bases. Germline CDR1 reads SNHLY; CDR2 reads FYNNEI. This CDR3 has 16 residues. The CDR3 DNA is TGTGCCAGCAGTGAGGGTACGACAGGGAACAATCAGCCCCAGCATTTT. Translated, it gives CASSEGTTGNNQPQHF.

The J gene is TRBJ2-4, the V gene TRBV6-2 or TRBV6-3, with D tentatively TRBD1 (6 bases). V was pared by 5 bases and J by 1 base, with 12 bases between. Germline V CDR1 and CDR2: MNHEY, SVGEGT. CDR3 length: 15 amino acids. CDR3 in DNA: TGTGCCAGCAGTCCAAGTACAGGGGCCAAAAACATTCAGTACTTC. As protein: CASSPSTGAKNIQYF.

Note on this clonotype: A clone one base away is much larger, so this may be a read error. This chain connects TRBV11-2 to TRBJ2-2; 8 bases match TRBD2. Germline V gives CDR1 SGHAT, CDR2 FQNNGV. The CDR3 covers 14 residues. The CDR3 spells CASSLSGGTGELLF. The CDR3 nucleotides read TGTGCCAGCAGCTTAAGCGGGGGTACCGGGGAGCTGCTTTTT.

The gene calls are TRBV19 and TRBJ1-4, with D possibly TRBD1 on 5 matching bases. The CDR3 is made up of 16 amino acids. Trimming removed 7 bases at V and 0 bases at J, with 15 bases between. Germline assignment: CDR1 LNHDA and CDR2 SQIVND (reference sequence). The CDR3 sequence is CASTGRSVATNEKLFF. As DNA, the CDR3 is TGTGCCAGTACGGGACGGTCAGTTGCAACTAATGAAAAACTGTTTTTT.

This chain links TRBV7-6 with TRBJ2-1, with D perhaps matching TRBD2 (5 bases). The DNA matches TRBJ2-5 better at its end, which makes the J call doubtful. This CDR3 is built from 14 residues. Germline V gene lookup returns CDR1 SGHVS and CDR2 FNYEAQ. Here the CDR3 reads CASSLGRRGETQYF. Written as DNA, the CDR3 is TGTGCCAGCAGCTTAGGGAGGCGAGGGGAGACCCAGTACTTC.

This chain connects TRBV6-5 to TRBJ2-3; TRBD2 aligns across 8 bases. After removal of 10 bases from V and 1 base from J, the junction contained 7 bases not matched to a gene. The CDR3 consists of 14 residues. Looked up from germline, CDR1 is MNHEY and CDR2 is SVGAGI. CDR3 DNA: TGTGCCACCTTAGCGGGACAAGGCACAGATACGCAGTATTTT. It is translated as CATLAGQGTDTQYF.

V gene TRBV27 combines with J gene TRBJ2-3; TRBD2 matches at 11 bases. Looked up from germline, CDR1 is MNHEY and CDR2 is SMNVEV (reference sequence). V lost 4 bases to trimming and J lost 2 bases; unmatched junction nucleotides: 5. The CDR3 is made up of 16 amino acids. DNA of the CDR3: TGTGCCAGCAGTTCACCGGGACTAGCGGCCACAGATACGCAGTATTTT. Its translation: CASSSPGLAATDTQYF.

The gene calls are TRBV2 and TRBJ1-1; D possibly corresponds to TRBD1 (6 bases). The V end lost 8 bases, the J end lost 1 base, and 20 bases lay between the germline ends. This CDR3 region has 16 residues. Germline V gives CDR1 SNHLY, CDR2 FYNNEI. The CDR3 coding sequence is TGTGCCAGCCGGCTGGGGGCCCTAAGATGGAACACTGAAGCTTTCTTT. Its translation: CASRLGALRWNTEAFF.

The V and J genes are TRBV5-1 and TRBJ1-2; D may be TRBD1 (6 bases). This CDR3 spans 14 amino acids. Germline V lookup: CDR1 SGHRS, CDR2 YFSETQ. The V end lost 0 bases, the J end lost 6 bases, and 12 bases lay between the germline ends. CDR3 sequence reads: CASSLDRAEHGYTF. CDR3 coding DNA: TGCGCCAGCAGCTTGGACAGGGCCGAGCATGGCTACACCTTC. Supplemented by reference TRBV5-1 and TRBJ1-2, the full variable domain reads KAGVTQTPRYLIKTRGQQVTLSCSPISGHRSVSWYQQTPGQGLQFLFEYFSETQRNKGNFPGRFSGRQFSNSRSEMNVSTLELGDSALYLCASSLDRAEHGYTFGSGTRLTVV.

This clonotype was picked up many times. This chain links TRBV20-1 with TRBJ1-5; 10 positions match TRBD1. Germline values: CDR1 DFQATT, CDR2 SNEGSKA (reference sequence). V lost 6 bases, J lost 1 base, and 3 bases stayed unmatched. The CDR3 totals 14 residues. CDR3 protein: CSALDRGSNQPQHF. CDR3 DNA: TGCAGTGCCCTGGACAGGGGGAGCAATCAGCCCCAGCATTTT.

For this clonotype: At one boundary the junction diverges from the germline segment, which might be a read error. The chain joins TRBV7-8 to TRBJ2-5; D gene ambiguous. Germline-derived CDR1 and CDR2 are SGHVS and FQNEAQ. The CDR3 runs 12 residues. The CDR3 coding sequence is TGTGCCAGCAGCTTATTGGAAGAGACCCAGAACTTC. It codes for CASSLLEETQNF.

The genes are TRBV19 and TRBJ2-5, with D tentatively TRBD1 or TRBD2 (5 bases each). Germline V gene sequence: CDR1 LNHDA, CDR2 SQIVND (reference sequence). Trimming took 6 bases from V and 2 from J, leaving 13 bases between them. The CDR3 is made up of 14 amino acids. The CDR3 loop is CASSEGRRQETQYF. Here the CDR3 DNA reads TGTGCCAGTAGCGAGGGACGGCGACAAGAGACCCAGTACTTC.